The sequence of this T cell receptor (beta chain) was determined in a study of OX40 agonist ivuxolimab in advanced cancers. Study as a whole: Ivuxolimab, an agonist antibody against OX40 (CD134), was given to patients. The mean age was approximately 60 years, ranging from 23 to 79, with 65% to 90% of participants male. Of the patients, three showed partial responses, one with hepatocellular carcinoma and two with cutaneous melanoma.

The data were produced by immunoSEQ multiplex PCR, yet TCRdb's version contains in-frame clones alone and is incomplete. In the table there are under 25,000 clones, around four fifths of which are singletons. The source of this sequence is an adult with an advanced solid tumor such as melanoma, head and neck, liver or kidney cancer. The material was CD4+ or CD8+ T cells sorted from blood, obtained in a trial of the OX40 agonist ivuxolimab.

The CDR3 reads CASSFGGFNQPQHF. CDR3 bases: TGTGCCAGCAGCTTTGGAGGATTCAATCAGCCCCAGCATTTT. The chain uses TRBV5-6 and TRBJ1-5; D ambiguous. V lost 2 bases and J 3 bases, leaving 9 bases between the germline ends. CDR1 is SGHDT and CDR2 is YYEEEE in the germline V gene. This CDR3 has 14 amino acids.